Included here is one TCR beta chain sequence, with context. Antigen: not known. The entry originates in a study of cytomegalovirus exposure and HLA in healthy donors. Germline V CDR1 and CDR2: SNHLY, FYNNEI. The CDR3 consists of 15 residues. V lost 5 bases to trimming and J lost 2 bases, with 10 bases between them. Findings of the study overall: Researchers catalogued approximately 170 TCR beta chains as cytomegalovirus-associated. Some highly shared sequence variants likely arose as a pipeline artifact.

PCR primers comprised 60 Vbeta and 13 Jbeta primers. Generated by immunoSEQ multiplex PCR, the TCRdb table keeps only in-frame clones and is missing some. The data hold 150,000 to 200,000 clones, with roughly 85% observed a single time. The sequencing input was PBMCs. The source of this sequence is a boy aged 2 to 9 in good health and CMV-seronegative. The chain links TRBV2 to TRBJ2-6, with D possibly being TRBD1 (5 bases). The DNA of the CDR3 is TGTGCCAGCAGTAAGACAGAGACTGGGGCCAACGTCCTGACTTTC. As protein: CASSKTETGANVLTF.